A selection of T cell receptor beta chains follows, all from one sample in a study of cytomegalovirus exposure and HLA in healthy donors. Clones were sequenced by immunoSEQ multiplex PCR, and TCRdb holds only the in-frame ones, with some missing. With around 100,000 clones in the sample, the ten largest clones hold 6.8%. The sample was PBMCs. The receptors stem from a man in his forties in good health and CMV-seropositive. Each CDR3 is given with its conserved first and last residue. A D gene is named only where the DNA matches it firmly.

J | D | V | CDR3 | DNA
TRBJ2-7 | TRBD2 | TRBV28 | CATVAGETYEQYF | TGTGCCACCGTAGCGGGAGAAACCTACGAGCAGTACTTC
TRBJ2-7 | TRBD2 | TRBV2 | CASSLTSGASYEQYF | TGTGCCAGCAGCCTCACTAGCGGGGCCTCCTACGAGCAGTACTTC
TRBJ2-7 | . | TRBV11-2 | CASSYRLAYEQYF | TGTGCCAGCAGCTACCGACTTGCCTACGAGCAGTACTTC
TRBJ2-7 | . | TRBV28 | CASSLHGSNEQYF | TGTGCCAGCAGTTTACACGGGAGTAACGAGCAGTACTTC
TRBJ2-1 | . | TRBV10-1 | CASSGLGVYNEQFF | TGCGCCAGCAGTGGACTAGGAGTCTACAATGAGCAGTTCTTC
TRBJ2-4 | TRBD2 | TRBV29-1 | CSVALASGENIQYF | TGCAGCGTTGCTTTGGCTAGCGGGGAAAACATTCAGTACTTC
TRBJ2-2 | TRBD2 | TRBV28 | CASSLWTSNTGELFF | TGTGCCAGCAGTTTATGGACTAGCAACACCGGGGAGCTGTTTTTT
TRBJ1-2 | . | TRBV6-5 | CASSYSRAANYGYTF | TGTGCCAGCAGTTACTCGAGGGCCGCTAACTATGGCTACACCTTC
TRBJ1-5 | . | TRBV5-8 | CASSPGIDRTQPQHF | TGTGCCAGCAGCCCGGGGATTGACAGGACTCAGCCCCAGCATTTT
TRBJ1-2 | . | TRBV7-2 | CASSLDRGIYGYTF | TGTGCCAGCAGCTTAGATAGGGGAATCTATGGCTACACCTTC